Listed below are T cell receptor beta chains from one sample, sequenced in a study of beta chain features in type 1 diabetes. Repertoires were generated with immunoSEQ multiplex PCR, while TCRdb's copy carries only in-frame clones and drops some. The sample lists about 160,000 clones, about 9.1% occurring once. Sample: central memory CD4+ T cells from blood. The receptors derive from a woman in her late teens or twenties in good health. CDR3s include the opening cysteine and the closing phenylalanine or tryptophan. D genes are given only for firm matches. The listing skips clone size in some rows; elsewhere it reads once, few, many or a size class.

>NA|NA|TRBJ2-7|TRBV7-2
TGTGCCAGCAGCTTCGGGTACAGGACCTACGAGCAGTACTTC
CASSFGYRTYEQYF
>NA|few|TRBJ2-5|TRBV2
TGTGCCAGCAGACTAGTGGTAGGAACCCAGTACTTC
CASRLVVGTQYF
>TRBD2|few|TRBJ2-1|TRBV2
TGTGCCAGCAGCGACGAGCTAGCGGGAGGTGGTAATGAGCAGTTCTTC
CASSDELAGGGNEQFF
>NA|NA|TRBJ1-5|TRBV6-5
TGTGCCAGCAGTTTACAGGGTCGCAATCAGCCCCAGCATTTT
CASSLQGRNQPQHF
>TRBD1|few|TRBJ1-5|TRBV18
TGTGCCAGCTCAGCGACAGGGGGCAATCAGCCCCAGCATTTT
CASSATGGNQPQHF
>NA|few|TRBJ2-3|TRBV2
TGTGCCAGCAGATATTTACCTGCCTCGGGAGATACGCAGTATTTT
CASRYLPASGDTQYF
>TRBD1|few|TRBJ2-6|TRBV4-2
TGTGCCAGCAGCAAGGGGAACAGGGGGTCTGGGGCCAACGTCCTGACTTTC
CASSKGNRGSGANVLTF
>NA|NA|TRBJ2-7|TRBV4-1
TGCGCCAGCAGCCTACAGGGGGGGTCCTACGAGCAGTACTTC
CASSLQGGSYEQYF
>NA|NA|TRBJ1-4|TRBV6-6
TGTGCCAGCAGTCCGCTGGCCCTTAATGAAAAACTGTTTTTT
CASSPLALNEKLFF
>NA|NA|TRBJ2-7|TRBV5-1
TGCGCCAGCAGCTTGGCCTGGAGCGGCGACGAGCAGTACTTC
CASSLAWSGDEQYF
>NA|NA|TRBJ2-1|TRBV6-5
TGTGCCAGCAGTTGGGCCGGCACAGCCTCGAATGAGCAGTTCTTC
CASSWAGTASNEQFF
>TRBD2|few|TRBJ2-2|TRBV5-1
TGCGCCAGCAGCACCCAAGCGGGGGGGCGAACCGGGGAGCTGTTTTTT
CASSTQAGGRTGELFF
>NA|few|TRBJ2-1|TRBV9
TGTGCCAGCAGCGGCATAGGGGACTCCTACAATGAGCAGTTCTTC
CASSGIGDSYNEQFF
>NA|NA|TRBJ1-1|TRBV4-2
TGTGCCAGCAGCCAAGGGAGGGGGGGAAGGACTGAAGCTTTCTTT
CASSQGRGGRTEAFF
>NA|NA|TRBJ2-6|TRBV4-1
TGCGCCAGCAGCCAAGCTGGGGCAGGGGCCAACGTCCTGACTTTC
CASSQAGAGANVLTF
>NA|NA|TRBJ1-1|TRBV5-1
TGCGCCAGCAGCTGGGAGGGACTTGAGGCTAACACTGAAGCTTTCTTT
CASSWEGLEANTEAFF
>TRBD2|NA|TRBJ2-6|TRBV19
TGTGCCAGTAGTAGCGGGGGGAGGTCCGGGGCCAACGTCCTGACTTTC
CASSSGGRSGANVLTF
>TRBD1|NA|TRBJ2-5|TRBV9
TGTGCCAGCAGCGTCCGGACAGGCGAGACCCAGTACTTC
CASSVRTGETQYF
>NA|NA|TRBJ2-7|TRBV15
TGTGCCACCAGCAGAGATATCGGCTCCTACGAGCAGTACTTC
CATSRDIGSYEQYF
>TRBD1|few|TRBJ2-7|TRBV5-1
TGCGCCAGCAGCCCCGGGACAGGGGGCGACGAGCAGTACTTC
CASSPGTGGDEQYF
>NA|few|TRBJ2-3|TRBV30
TGTGCCTGGACGCCGGGGAGGTTCACAGATACGCAGTATTTT
CAWTPGRFTDTQYF
>TRBD1|NA|TRBJ2-7|TRBV10-3
TGTGCCATCAGTGAGTCGGAACGACAGGGGACCTACGAGCAGTACTTC
CAISESERQGTYEQYF
>NA|NA|TRBJ2-7|TRBV19
TGTGCCAGTAGTAACTCGAGGAGCTCCTACGAGCAGTACTTC
CASSNSRSSYEQYF
>NA|NA|TRBJ2-2|TRBV29-1
TGCAGCGTTGAAGGGGGCGAGAGTGCCACCGGGGAGCTGTTTTTT
CSVEGGESATGELFF
>TRBD2|NA|TRBJ2-3|TRBV28
TGTGCCAGCAGTTCGGGGGGGCCCACAGATACGCAGTATTTT
CASSSGGPTDTQYF
>NA|few|TRBJ1-2|TRBV15
TGTGCCACCAGCAGAGATAGCTTGGGCTACACCTTC
CATSRDSLGYTF
>TRBD1|few|TRBJ1-5|TRBV30
TGTGCCTGGAGTTCCGGGACAGGGTTCTATCAGCCCCAGCATTTT
CAWSSGTGFYQPQHF
>NA|NA|TRBJ2-7|TRBV4-3
TGCGCCAGCAGCCAGACCGGGACTTCAAGAATCTACGAGCAGTACTTC
CASSQTGTSRIYEQYF
>NA|few|TRBJ1-6|TRBV9
TGTGCCAGCAGCGTAGATTATCTGTCACCCCTCCACTTT
CASSVDYLSPLHF
>NA|few|TRBJ2-7|TRBV11-2
TGTGCCAGCAGCCGAGGGCACAGTTCCTACGAGCAGTACTTC
CASSRGHSSYEQYF
>NA|NA|TRBJ2-7|TRBV18
TGTGCCAGCTCACCCCCCCAAAGCCACGAGCAGTACTTC
CASSPPQSHEQYF
>TRBD1|few|TRBJ1-1|TRBV27
TGTGCCACCCCAGGGGACAGTTCAACTTTCTTT
CATPGDSSTFF
>NA|few|TRBJ2-1|TRBV5-1
TGCGCCAGCAGCTTGCAAGTGAGAAATGAGCAGTTCTTC
CASSLQVRNEQFF
>NA|few|TRBJ1-1|TRBV27
TGTGCCAGCACGACACGGGGGGGGAAAAACGAAGCTTTCTTT
CASTTRGGKNEAFF
>NA|few|TRBJ2-6|TRBV7-2
TGTGCCAGCAGCTTCTTCCTCTCTGGGGCCAACGTCCTGACTTTC
CASSFFLSGANVLTF
>TRBD2|NA|TRBJ2-3|TRBV9
TGTGCCAGCAGCCCAGATAGCGGGAGCAATACGCAGTATTTT
CASSPDSGSNTQYF
>NA|few|TRBJ2-2|TRBV5-6
TGTGCCAGCAGCTTTACGGGAGCATGGACCGGGGAGCTGTTTTTT
CASSFTGAWTGELFF
>TRBD1|NA|TRBJ2-2|TRBV7-8
TGTGCCAGCAGCTTAACCGACAGGGCAGGTTCCGGGGAGCTGTTTTTT
CASSLTDRAGSGELFF
>NA|few|TRBJ1-2|TRBV2
TGTGCCAGCAGTGAATCGGGAATGAATGGCTACACCTTC
CASSESGMNGYTF
>TRBD2|few|TRBJ2-3|TRBV6-1
TGTGCCAGCAGTGAGTTGACTAGCGGGAAGAACACGCAGTATTTT
CASSELTSGKNTQYF
>NA|few|TRBJ1-5|TRBV6-5
TGTGCCAGCAGTTACTCAGCCGGGGGGGCGGATCAGCCCCAGCATTTT
CASSYSAGGADQPQHF
>NA|NA|TRBJ2-3|TRBV5-1
TGCGCCAGCAGCTTAGCAACTAGCACAGATACGCAGTATTTT
CASSLATSTDTQYF
>NA|NA|TRBJ2-5|TRBV30
TGTGCCTGGGCTAGGGGGTTTGGGGCTAAGACCCAGTACTTC
CAWARGFGAKTQYF
>NA|few|TRBJ2-1|TRBV6-5
TGTGCCAGCAGTTACTCGATGGTGTACGGCTACAATGAGCAGTTCTTC
CASSYSMVYGYNEQFF
>TRBD1|few|TRBJ2-1|TRBV6-6
TGTGCCAGCAGGGGGACAGGGGATAACAATGAGCAGTTCTTC
CASRGTGDNNEQFF